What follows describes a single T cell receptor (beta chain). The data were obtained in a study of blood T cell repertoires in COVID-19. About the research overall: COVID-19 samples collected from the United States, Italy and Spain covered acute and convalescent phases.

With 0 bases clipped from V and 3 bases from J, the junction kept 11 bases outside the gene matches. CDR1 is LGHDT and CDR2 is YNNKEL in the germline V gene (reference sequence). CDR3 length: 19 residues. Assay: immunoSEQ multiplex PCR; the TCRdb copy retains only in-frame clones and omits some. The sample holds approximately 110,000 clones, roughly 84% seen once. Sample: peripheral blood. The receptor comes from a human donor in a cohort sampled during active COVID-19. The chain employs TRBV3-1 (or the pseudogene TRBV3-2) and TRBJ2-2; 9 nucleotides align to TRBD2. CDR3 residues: CASSQEVKVAGDDTGELFF. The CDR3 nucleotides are TGTGCCAGCAGCCAAGAAGTTAAGGTAGCGGGGGACGACACCGGGGAGCTGTTTTTT.